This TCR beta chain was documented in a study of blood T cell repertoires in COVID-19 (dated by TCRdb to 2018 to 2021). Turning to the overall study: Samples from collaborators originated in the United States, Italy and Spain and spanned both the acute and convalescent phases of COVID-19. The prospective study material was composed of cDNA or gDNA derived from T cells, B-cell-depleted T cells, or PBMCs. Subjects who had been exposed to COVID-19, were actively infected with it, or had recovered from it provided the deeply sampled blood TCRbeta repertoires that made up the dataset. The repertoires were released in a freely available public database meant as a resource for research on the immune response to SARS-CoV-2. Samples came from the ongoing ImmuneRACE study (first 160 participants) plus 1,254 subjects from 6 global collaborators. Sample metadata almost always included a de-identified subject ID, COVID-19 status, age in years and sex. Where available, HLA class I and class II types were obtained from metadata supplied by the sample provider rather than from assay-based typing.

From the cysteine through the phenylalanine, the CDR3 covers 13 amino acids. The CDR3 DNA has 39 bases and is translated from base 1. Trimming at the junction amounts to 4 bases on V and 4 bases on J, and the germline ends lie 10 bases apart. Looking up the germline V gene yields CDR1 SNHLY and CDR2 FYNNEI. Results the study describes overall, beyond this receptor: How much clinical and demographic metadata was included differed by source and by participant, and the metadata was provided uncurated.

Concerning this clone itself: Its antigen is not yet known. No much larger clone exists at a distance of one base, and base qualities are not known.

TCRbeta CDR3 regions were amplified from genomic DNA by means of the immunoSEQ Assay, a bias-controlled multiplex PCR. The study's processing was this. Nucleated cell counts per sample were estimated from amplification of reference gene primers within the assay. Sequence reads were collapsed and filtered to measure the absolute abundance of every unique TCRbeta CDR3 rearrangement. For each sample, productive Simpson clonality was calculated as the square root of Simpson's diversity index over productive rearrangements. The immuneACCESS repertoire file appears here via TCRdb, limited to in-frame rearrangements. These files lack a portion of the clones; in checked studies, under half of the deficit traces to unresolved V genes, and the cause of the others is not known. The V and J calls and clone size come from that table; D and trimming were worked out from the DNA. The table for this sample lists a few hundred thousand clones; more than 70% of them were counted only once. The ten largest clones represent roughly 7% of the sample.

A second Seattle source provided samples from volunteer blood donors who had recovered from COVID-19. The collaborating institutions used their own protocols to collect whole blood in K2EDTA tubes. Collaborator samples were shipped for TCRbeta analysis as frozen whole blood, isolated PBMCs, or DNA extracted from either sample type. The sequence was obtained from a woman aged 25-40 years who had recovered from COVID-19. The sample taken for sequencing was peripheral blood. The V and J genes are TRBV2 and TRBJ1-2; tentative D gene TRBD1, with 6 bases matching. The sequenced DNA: TGTGCCAGCAGTGGGTCGGACAGCTATGGCTACACCTTC. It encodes CASSGSDSYGYTF.